This T cell receptor (beta chain) comes out of a study of control samples from healthy donors and cancer patients. Trimming shortened V by 7 bases and J by 0 bases, and 13 bases separated the two germline ends. Per the germline V gene, CDR1 is LNHDA and CDR2 is SQIVND (reference sequence). The CDR3 sequence is 15 residues long. This clone was picked up one time. This table comes from immunoSEQ multiplex PCR, and its TCRdb copy is limited to in-frame clones, with some not included. The sample holds about 96,000 clones, roughly 93% seen once. What was sequenced was blood. This clonotype was obtained from a man aged 18 to 30 in good health. The V and J genes are TRBV19 and TRBJ1-5, with D perhaps matching TRBD1 (5 bases). The CDR3 loop reads CASTSAGFSNQPQHF. The CDR3 DNA is TGTGCCAGTACATCCGCAGGGTTTAGCAATCAGCCCCAGCATTTT.